This TCR beta chain is drawn from a study of shared clonotypes between healthy human individuals. About the research overall: For every donor, three CD4 naive, three CD4 memory, two CD8 naive and one CD8 memory plates were used. The study's findings and limits: As a rule, naive subsets had a larger estimated richness than memory subsets.

V lost 4 bases and J lost 10; bases outside the gene matches: 7. The CDR3 is 12 residues long. The germline V gene has CDR1 SGHNT and CDR2 YYREEE (reference sequence). TCRdb's table, derived via immunoSEQ multiplex PCR, lists solely in-frame clones and lacks some. The data contain approximately 1,500,000 clones, roughly 96% of them singletons. Concerning this clone: Its specificity is unknown.

Source material: naive CD4+ T cells sorted from blood. Regarding subset: CD45RA+ positively selected. This clonotype was obtained from a man under 40 in good health. This chain joins TRBV5-4 and TRBJ1-2; 7 nucleotides line up with TRBD1. The CDR3 region is CASSETGKDYTF. In nucleotides, the CDR3 is TGTGCCAGCAGCGAGACAGGGAAGGACTACACCTTC.